Each of the 7 T cell receptor beta chains below was sequenced from the same sample in a study of PD-1 blockade in classical Hodgkin lymphoma. The method was immunoSEQ multiplex PCR; TCRdb's version includes in-frame clones alone and lacks a portion of them. The sample has about 41,000 clones; around three quarters are singletons. Each patient experienced a relapse that followed autologous stem cell transplantation, and brentuximab vedotin exposure varied. This specimen was peripheral blood mononuclear cells (PBMCs), taken at baseline. The receptors shown here come from a human donor with classical Hodgkin lymphoma.

This clone was counted a single time. The chain employs TRBV7-3 and TRBJ2-7, with 9 bases that match TRBD1. V lost 4 bases to trimming and J lost 4 bases; unmatched junction nucleotides: 8. CDR1 SGHTA and CDR2 FQGTGA come from the germline V gene. This CDR3 has 15 amino acids. Here the CDR3 DNA reads TGTGCCAGCAGCTACGCCGGGACAGGGTCGTACGAGCAGTACTTC. Its translation: CASSYAGTGSYEQYF.

This clone was counted once. The gene calls are TRBV9 and TRBJ2-1, with 7 bases matching TRBD2. This CDR3 region has 17 residues. Looked up from germline, CDR1 is SGDLS and CDR2 is YYNGEE. With V trimmed by 3 bases and J by 3 bases, 12 bases remained unmatched. The CDR3 is CASSASISGAVYNEQFF. Here the CDR3 DNA reads TGTGCCAGCAGCGCCTCGATCAGCGGGGCTGTCTACAATGAGCAGTTCTTC.

The table lists this clone with a few counts. The rearrangement joins TRBV6-5 to TRBJ2-7, with no clear D. Trimming cost V 0 bases and J 1 base, with 4 bases left between them. Per the germline V gene, CDR1 is MNHEY and CDR2 is SVGAGI. The CDR3 covers 13 residues. The CDR3 is CASSYSRSYEQYF. The CDR3 coding sequence is TGTGCCAGCAGTTACTCGAGGTCCTACGAGCAGTACTTC.

This clone was observed a few times. The chain employs TRBV6-5 and TRBJ1-1; no definite D call. CDR1 MNHEY and CDR2 SVGAGI come from the germline V gene. V was clipped by 7 bases and J by 0 bases, with 15 bases between them. This CDR3 has 15 residues. The CDR3 protein is CASTPNRAMNTEAFF. CDR3 DNA sequence: TGTGCCAGCACCCCAAACCGAGCCATGAACACTGAAGCTTTCTTT.

This clone was detected only a few times. This CDR3 is also generated by other DNA sequences in the sample. The J gene is TRBJ2-7, the V gene TRBV11-3; D gene ambiguous. Between the trimmed V and J ends, which lost 2 bases and 1 base, there was a span of 6 bases. From germline, CDR1 is SGHNT and CDR2 YENEEA. CDR3 length: 13 residues. The CDR3, as DNA: TGTGCCAGCAGCTTAACTCCGTCCTACGAGCAGTACTTC. Encoded protein: CASSLTPSYEQYF.

The gene calls are TRBV30 and TRBJ2-7; 11 bases fit TRBD1. The CDR3 consists of 16 residues. V was pared by 0 bases and J by 6 bases, with 10 bases of the junction left unmatched. CDR1 GTSNPN and CDR2 SVGIG come from the germline V gene (reference sequence). The CDR3 loop reads CAWSVLPPGQGGEQYF. DNA for the CDR3: TGTGCCTGGAGTGTACTCCCCCCGGGACAGGGGGGCGAGCAGTACTTC.

This chain joins TRBV9 and TRBJ1-6; 8 bases are shared with TRBD1. This CDR3 spans 14 amino acids. The V gene end was trimmed by 1 base and the J gene end by 10 bases; junction bases not matched to a gene: 4. Per germline, CDR1 SGDLS and CDR2 YYNGEE. The CDR3 loop reads CASSVQGAESPLHF. CDR3 nucleotides: TGTGCCAGCAGCGTACAGGGGGCAGAATCACCCCTCCACTTT.